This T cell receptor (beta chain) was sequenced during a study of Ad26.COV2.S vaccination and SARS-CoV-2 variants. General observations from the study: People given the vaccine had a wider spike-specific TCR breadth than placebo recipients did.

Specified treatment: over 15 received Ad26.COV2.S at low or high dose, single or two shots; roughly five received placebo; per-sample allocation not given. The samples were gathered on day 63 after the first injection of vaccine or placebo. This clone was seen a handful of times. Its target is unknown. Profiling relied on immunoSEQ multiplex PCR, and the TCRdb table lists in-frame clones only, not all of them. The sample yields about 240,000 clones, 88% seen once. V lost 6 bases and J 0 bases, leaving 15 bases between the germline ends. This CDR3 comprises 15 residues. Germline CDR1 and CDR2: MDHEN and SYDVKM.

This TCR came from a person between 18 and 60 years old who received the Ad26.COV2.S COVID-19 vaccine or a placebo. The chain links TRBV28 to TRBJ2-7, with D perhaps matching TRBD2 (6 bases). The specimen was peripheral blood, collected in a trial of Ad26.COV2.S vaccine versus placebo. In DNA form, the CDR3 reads TGTGCCAGCAGGGCCTCTGGGGGACTCTCCTACGAGCAGTACTTC. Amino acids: CASRASGGLSYEQYF. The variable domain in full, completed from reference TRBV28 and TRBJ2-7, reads DVKVTQSSRYLVKRTGEKVFLECVQDMDHENMFWYRQDPGLGLRLIYFSYDVKMKEKGDIPEGYSVSREKKERFSLILESASTNQTSMYLCASRASGGLSYEQYFGPGTRLTVT.